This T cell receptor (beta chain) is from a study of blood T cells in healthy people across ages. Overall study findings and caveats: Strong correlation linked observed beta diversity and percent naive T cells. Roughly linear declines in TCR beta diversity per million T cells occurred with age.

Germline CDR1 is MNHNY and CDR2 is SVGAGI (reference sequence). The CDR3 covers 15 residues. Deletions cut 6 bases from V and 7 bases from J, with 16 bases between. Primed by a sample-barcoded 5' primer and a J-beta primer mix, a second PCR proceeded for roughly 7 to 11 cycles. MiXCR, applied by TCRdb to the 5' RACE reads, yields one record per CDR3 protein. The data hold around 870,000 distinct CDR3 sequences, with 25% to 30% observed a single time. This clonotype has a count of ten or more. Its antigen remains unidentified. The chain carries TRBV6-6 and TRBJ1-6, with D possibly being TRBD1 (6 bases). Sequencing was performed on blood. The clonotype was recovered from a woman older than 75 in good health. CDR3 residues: CASRLTTGGNSPLHF. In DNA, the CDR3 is TGTGCCAGCAGACTAACGACAGGTGGGAATTCACCCCTCCACTTT.